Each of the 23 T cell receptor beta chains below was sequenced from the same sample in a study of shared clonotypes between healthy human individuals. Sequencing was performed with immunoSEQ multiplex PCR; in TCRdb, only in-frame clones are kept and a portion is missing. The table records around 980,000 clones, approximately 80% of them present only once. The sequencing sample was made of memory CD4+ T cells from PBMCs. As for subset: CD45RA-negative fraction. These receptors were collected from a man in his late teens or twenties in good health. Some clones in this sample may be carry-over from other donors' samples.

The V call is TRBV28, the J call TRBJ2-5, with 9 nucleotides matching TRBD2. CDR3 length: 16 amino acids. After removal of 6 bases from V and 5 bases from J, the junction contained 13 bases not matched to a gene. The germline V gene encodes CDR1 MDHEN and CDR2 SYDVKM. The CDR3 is CASSGPRGLASETQYF. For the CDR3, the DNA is TGTGCCAGCAGCGGGCCGCGGGGACTAGCCAGTGAGACCCAGTACTTC.

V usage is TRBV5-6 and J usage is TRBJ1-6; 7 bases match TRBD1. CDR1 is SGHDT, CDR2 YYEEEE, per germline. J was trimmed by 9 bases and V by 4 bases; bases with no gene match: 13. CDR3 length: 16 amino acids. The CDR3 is CASSLYRGLVSSPLHF. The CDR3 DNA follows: TGTGCCAGCAGCCTCTACAGGGGCCTCGTGAGTTCACCCCTCCACTTT.

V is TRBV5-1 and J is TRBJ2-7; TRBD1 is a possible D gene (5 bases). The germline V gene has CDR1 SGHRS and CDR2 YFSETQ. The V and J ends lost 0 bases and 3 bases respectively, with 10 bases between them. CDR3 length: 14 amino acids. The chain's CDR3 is CASSLVQGIYEQYF. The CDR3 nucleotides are TGCGCCAGCAGCTTGGTTCAGGGAATCTACGAGCAGTACTTC.

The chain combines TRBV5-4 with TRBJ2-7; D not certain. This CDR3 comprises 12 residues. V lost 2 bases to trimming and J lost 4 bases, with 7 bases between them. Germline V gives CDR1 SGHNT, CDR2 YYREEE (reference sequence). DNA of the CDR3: TGTGCCAGCAGCTTAAACGGTTACGAGCAGTACTTC. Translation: CASSLNGYEQYF.

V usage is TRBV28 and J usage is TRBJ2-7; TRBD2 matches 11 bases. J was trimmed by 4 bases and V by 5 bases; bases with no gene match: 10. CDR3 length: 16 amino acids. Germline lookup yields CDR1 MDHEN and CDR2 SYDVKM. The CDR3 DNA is TGTGCCAGCAGTCTCTTCACCGGGACTAGCGGTTACGAGCAGTACTTC. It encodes CASSLFTGTSGYEQYF. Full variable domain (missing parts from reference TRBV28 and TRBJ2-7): DVKVTQSSRYLVKRTGEKVFLECVQDMDHENMFWYRQDPGLGLRLIYFSYDVKMKEKGDIPEGYSVSREKKERFSLILESASTNQTSMYLCASSLFTGTSGYEQYFGPGTRLTVT.

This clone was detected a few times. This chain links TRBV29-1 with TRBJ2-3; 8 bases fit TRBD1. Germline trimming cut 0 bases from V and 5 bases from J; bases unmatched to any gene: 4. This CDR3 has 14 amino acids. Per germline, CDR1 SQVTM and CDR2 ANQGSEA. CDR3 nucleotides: TGCAGCGTTGAAGACAGGGGGCGCCGAGATACGCAGTATTTT. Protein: CSVEDRGRRDTQYF.

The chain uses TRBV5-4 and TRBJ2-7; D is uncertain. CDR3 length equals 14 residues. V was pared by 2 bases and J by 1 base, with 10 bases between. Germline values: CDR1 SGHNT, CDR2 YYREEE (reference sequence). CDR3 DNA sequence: TGTGCCAGCAGCTTCACAGCCACGTCCTACGAGCAGTACTTC. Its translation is CASSFTATSYEQYF.

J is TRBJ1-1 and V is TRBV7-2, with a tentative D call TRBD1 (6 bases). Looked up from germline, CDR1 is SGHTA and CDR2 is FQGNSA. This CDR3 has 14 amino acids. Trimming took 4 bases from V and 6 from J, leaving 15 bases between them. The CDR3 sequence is CASSSQGEFAEAFF. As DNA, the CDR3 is TGTGCCAGCAGCTCACAGGGTGAATTCGCTGAAGCTTTCTTT. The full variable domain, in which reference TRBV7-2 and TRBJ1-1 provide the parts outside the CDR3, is GAGVSQSPSNKVTEKGKDVELRCDPISGHTALYWYRQSLGQGLEFLIYFQGNSAPDKSGLPSDRFSAERTGGSVSTLTIQRTQQEDSAVYLCASSSQGEFAEAFFGQGTRLTVV.

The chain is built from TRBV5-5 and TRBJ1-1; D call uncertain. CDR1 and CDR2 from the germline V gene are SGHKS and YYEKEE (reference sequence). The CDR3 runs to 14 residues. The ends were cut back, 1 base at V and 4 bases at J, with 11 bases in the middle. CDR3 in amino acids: CASSLKGGITEAFF. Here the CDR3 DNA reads TGTGCCAGCAGCTTGAAGGGAGGAATCACTGAAGCTTTCTTT.

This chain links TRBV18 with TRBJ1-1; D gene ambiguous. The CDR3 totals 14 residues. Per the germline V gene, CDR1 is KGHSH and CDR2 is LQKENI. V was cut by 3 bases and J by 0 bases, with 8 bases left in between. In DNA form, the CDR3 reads TGTGCCAGCTCACCCAACAGCATGAACACTGAAGCTTTCTTT. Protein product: CASSPNSMNTEAFF.

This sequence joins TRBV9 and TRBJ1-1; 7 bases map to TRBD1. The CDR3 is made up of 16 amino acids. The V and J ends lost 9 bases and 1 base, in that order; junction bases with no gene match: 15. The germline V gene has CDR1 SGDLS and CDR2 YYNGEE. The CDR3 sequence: CAIQDTGAEKNTEAFF. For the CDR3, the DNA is TGTGCCATCCAAGATACAGGGGCTGAGAAGAACACTGAAGCTTTCTTT.

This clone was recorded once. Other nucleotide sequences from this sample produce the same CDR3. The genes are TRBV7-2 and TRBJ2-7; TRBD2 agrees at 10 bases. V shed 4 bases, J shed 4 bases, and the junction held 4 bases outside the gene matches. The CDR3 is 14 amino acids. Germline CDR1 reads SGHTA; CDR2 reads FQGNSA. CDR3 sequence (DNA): TGTGCCAGCAGCTCCCTAGCGGGAGTTTACGAGCAGTACTTC. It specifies CASSSLAGVYEQYF.

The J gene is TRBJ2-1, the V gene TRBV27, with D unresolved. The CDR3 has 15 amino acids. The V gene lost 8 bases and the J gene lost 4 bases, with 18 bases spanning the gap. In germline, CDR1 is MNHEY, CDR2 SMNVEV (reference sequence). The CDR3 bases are TGTGCCAGCCGATCTGTCACCGGGCGGTACAATGAGCAGTTCTTC. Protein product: CASRSVTGRYNEQFF.

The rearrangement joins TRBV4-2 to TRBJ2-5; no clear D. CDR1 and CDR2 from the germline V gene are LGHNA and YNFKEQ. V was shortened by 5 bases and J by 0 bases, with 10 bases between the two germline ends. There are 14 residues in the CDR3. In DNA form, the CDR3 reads TGTGCCAGCAGCTTGTCTACGTACCAAGAGACCCAGTACTTC. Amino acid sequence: CASSLSTYQETQYF.

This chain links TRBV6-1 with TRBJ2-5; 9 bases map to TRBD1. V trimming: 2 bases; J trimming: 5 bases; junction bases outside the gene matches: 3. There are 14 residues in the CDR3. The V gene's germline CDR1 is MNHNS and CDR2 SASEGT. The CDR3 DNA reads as TGTGCCAGCAGTGAAACGACAGGGGGGGAGACCCAGTACTTC. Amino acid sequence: CASSETTGGETQYF.

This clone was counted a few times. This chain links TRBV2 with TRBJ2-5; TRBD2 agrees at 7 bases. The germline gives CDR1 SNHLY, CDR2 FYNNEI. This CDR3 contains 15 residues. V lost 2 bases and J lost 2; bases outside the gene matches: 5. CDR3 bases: TGTGCCAGCAGTGAATTTCCTAGCGGACAAGAGACCCAGTACTTC. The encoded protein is CASSEFPSGQETQYF.

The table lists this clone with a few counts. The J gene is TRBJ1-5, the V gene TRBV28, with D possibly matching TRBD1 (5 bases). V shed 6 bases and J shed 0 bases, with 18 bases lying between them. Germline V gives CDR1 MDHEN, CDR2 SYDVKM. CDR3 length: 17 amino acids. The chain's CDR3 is CASSTLAGKYSNQPQHF. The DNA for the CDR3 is TGTGCCAGCAGCACCTTGGCAGGGAAATATAGCAATCAGCCCCAGCATTTT.

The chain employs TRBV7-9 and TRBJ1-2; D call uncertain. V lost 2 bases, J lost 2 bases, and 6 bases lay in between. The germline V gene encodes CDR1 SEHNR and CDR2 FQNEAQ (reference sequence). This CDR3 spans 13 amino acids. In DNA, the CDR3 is TGTGCCAGCAGCTTATTTGAAAACTATGGCTACACCTTC. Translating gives CASSLFENYGYTF.

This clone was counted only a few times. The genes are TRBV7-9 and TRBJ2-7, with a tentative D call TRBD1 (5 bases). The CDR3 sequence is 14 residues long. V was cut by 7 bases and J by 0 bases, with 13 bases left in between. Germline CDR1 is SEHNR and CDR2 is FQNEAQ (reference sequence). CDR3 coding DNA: TGTGCCAGCACCCCAACGACAGCCTCCTACGAGCAGTACTTC. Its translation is CASTPTTASYEQYF.

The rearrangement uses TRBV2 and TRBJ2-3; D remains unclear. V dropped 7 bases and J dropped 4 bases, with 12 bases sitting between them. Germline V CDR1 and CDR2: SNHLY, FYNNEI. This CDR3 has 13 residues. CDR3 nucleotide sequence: TGTGCCAGCACGAACAACCAGGCAGATACGCAGTATTTT. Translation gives CASTNNQADTQYF.

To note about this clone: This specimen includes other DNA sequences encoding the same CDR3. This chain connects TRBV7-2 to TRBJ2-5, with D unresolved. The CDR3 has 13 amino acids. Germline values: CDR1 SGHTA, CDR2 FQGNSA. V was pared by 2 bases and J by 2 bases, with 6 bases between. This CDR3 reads CASSLLAQETQYF. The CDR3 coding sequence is TGTGCCAGCAGCTTACTGGCTCAAGAGACCCAGTACTTC.

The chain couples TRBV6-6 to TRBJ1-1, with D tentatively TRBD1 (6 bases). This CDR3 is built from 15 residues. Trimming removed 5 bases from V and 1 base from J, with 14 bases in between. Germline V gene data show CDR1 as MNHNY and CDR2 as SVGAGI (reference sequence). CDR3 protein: CASSPWGQANTEAFF. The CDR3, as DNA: TGTGCCAGCAGTCCCTGGGGGCAGGCGAACACTGAAGCTTTCTTT.

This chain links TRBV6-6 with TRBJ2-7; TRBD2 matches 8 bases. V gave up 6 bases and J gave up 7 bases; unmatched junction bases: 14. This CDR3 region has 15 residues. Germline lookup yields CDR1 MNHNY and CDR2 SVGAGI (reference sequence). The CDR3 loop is CASSHTRVPGGEQYF. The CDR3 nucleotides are TGTGCCAGCAGCCACACAAGGGTCCCGGGGGGGGAGCAGTACTTC.